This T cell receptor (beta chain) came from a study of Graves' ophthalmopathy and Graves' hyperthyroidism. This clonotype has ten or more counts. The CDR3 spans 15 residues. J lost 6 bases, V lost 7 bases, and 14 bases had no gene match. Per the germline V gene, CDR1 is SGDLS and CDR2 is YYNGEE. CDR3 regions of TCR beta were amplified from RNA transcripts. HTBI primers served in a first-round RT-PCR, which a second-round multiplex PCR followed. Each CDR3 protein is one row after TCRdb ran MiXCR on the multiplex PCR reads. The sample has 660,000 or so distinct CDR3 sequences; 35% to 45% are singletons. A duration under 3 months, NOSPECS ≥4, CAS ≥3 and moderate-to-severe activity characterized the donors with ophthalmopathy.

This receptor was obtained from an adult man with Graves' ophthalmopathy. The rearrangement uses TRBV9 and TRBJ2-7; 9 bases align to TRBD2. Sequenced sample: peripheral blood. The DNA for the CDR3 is TGTGCCAGCTCCGTTGGCGGGGGGGCAATAGGCGAGCAGTACTTC. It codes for CASSVGGGAIGEQYF. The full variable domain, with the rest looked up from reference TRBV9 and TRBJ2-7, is DSGVTQTPKHLITATGQRVTLRCSPRSGDLSVYWYQQSLDQGLQFLIQYYNGEERAKGNILERFSAQQFPDLHSELNLSSLELGDSALYFCASSVGGGAIGEQYFGPGTRLTVT.